This TCR beta chain was sequenced in a study of beta chain features in type 1 diabetes (dated 2018 in TCRdb). General notes on the study: Mean age, gender distribution, total cell number and subset yield were not different between patients and healthy donors. Whereas all 30 or so donors provided naive and central memory subsets, regulatory and stem cell-like memory subsets were isolated from just 8 patients and roughly eight healthy donors. A total of about 100,000,000 sorted cells were examined across all samples, and RNA yield correlated strongly with the number of cells per subset. The study compared TCRB repertoires of sorted circulating CD4+ T cell subsets between recently diagnosed type 1 diabetes patients and matched healthy donors. Findings and caveats that apply to the study as a whole: PCR may preferentially amplify shorter templates, but because patient and control samples were amplified and corrected together, any resulting skew would affect both groups equally. Because small numbers of individuals were included in the HLA sub-analyses, any influence of HLA type on TCRB rearrangement was left unresolved. Because cDNA was sequenced instead of genomic DNA, highly expressing activated cells could be over-represented, though the groups showed no difference in activation or CD3 levels. A moderate but significant shortening of TCRB CDR3 length was observed in type 1 diabetes patients in all four CD4+ subsets. Fewer insertions and more nucleotide deletions at VDJ recombination sites were observed in patients with type 1 diabetes, implying thymic rearrangement abnormalities. The naive, central memory and regulatory TCRB repertoires appeared to resemble one another more closely among patients than among healthy donors.

As to this clone: Its antigen has not been determined. The record has no base qualities; no much larger clone is one base away.

Each donor gave one peripheral blood draw, averaging roughly 120 mL, which was collected into heparinised tubes. Using a panel that included CD45RO, CCR7, CD25, CD127, CD95 and CD27, naive, central memory, regulatory and stem cell-like memory CD4+ T cells were sorted on a BD FACSAria II. Every sorted population had a purity above 98%. PBMCs were isolated right away by Lymphoprep density gradient centrifugation and were stained directly, without culture. To minimize batch effects, samples were stained and sorted in pairs, one healthy donor with one patient per experiment. The germline V gene specifies SGHDN as CDR1 and FVKESK as CDR2. Relative to germline, V is missing 5 bases and J is missing 7 bases, with 4 bases of the junction outside any gene match. The CDR3 has 12 amino acids, counting the end cysteine and phenylalanine. CDR3 DNA only is kept here, 36 bases in frame from base 1. The entire isolated RNA was reverse transcribed using the High Capacity cDNA Reverse Transcription Kit, and thus expressed TCRB transcripts were sequenced. Deep immunoSEQ sequencing was performed on naive, central memory and regulatory T cell samples, with an average of around 3.5 million total reads per sample. Sorted cells were lysed in RLT buffer, and RNA was extracted using DNase-treated RNeasy Micro or Mini kits according to cell number. To prevent cross-contamination, every cell subset was processed on its own, while patient and healthy donor samples were processed together. The immunoSEQ multiplex PCR was used to amplify TCRB sequences from cDNA, generating 87-bp fragments that spanned the CDR3 region. Amplicons were sequenced on the Illumina HiSeq platform. Concerning the study's data processing: PCR bias was computationally corrected using synthetic template baselines, reads within Hamming distance 2 were collapsed, and singletons that could not be merged were discarded. Reads were aligned against IMGT so that V, D and J genes, CDR3 length and insertions or deletions at six rearrangement sites could be assigned. Within each subset, clonotype counts were normalized to the number of sorted cells before true diversity and Gini coefficients were calculated with the tcR R package. The overlap coefficient, calculated on TCRB nucleotide sequences, was used to quantify repertoire sharing. TCRdb mirrors the immuneACCESS table, restricted to in-frame sequences. Some clones are absent from its copies; in checked studies, under half trace to an unresolved V gene, and the reason for the others is unknown. Clone size and V and J calls were adopted from that table, with D and trimming inferred from the DNA. The sample includes more than 150,000 clones, with around an eighth observed a single time. Roughly 0.6% of the sample rests with the top ten.

This receptor was obtained from a woman between 18 and 29 years old in good health. Specimen: central memory CD4+ T cells from blood. The V and J genes are TRBV14 and TRBJ1-2; 7 middle bases align to TRBD1. The CDR3 region: CASSFGQAGYTF. The DNA sequence reads TGTGCCAGCAGCTTCGGACAGGCTGGCTACACCTTC.